Below, 2 T cell receptor beta chains from the same sample are listed, as sequenced in a study of response to subunit inactivated influenza vaccine. TCRdb redid the calling of the RT-PCR reads with MiXCR, one entry per CDR3 protein. Found here are a few hundred thousand distinct CDR3 sequences, 12% to 15% of them singletons; the top ten hold 11%. Material: PBMCs from blood, obtained 11 to 12 days after vaccination. Source of these receptors: a man aged 50 or older who received an inactivated influenza vaccine.

This sequence joins TRBV3-1 and TRBJ1-2; 10 bases agree with TRBD1. Germline CDR1 and CDR2: LGHDT and YNNKEL (reference sequence). The V and J ends lost 0 bases and 5 bases, in that order; junction bases with no gene match: 12. This CDR3 region has 18 residues. The CDR3 DNA is TGTGCCAGCAGCCAAGATCGGGGACAGGGGCCTGTCTGGTATGGCTACACCTTC. Translating it yields CASSQDRGQGPVWYGYTF. The full variable domain, in which reference TRBV3-1 and TRBJ1-2 provide the parts outside the CDR3, is DTAVSQTPKYLVTQMGNDKSIKCEQNLGHDTMYWYKQDSKKFLKIMFSYNNKELIINETVPNRFSPKSPDKAHLNLHINSLELGDSAVYFCASSQDRGQGPVWYGYTFGSGTRLTVV.

J is TRBJ2-5 and V is TRBV5-6, with 9 bases that match TRBD2. V shed 3 bases and J 0 bases; nucleotides not matched to a gene: 9. This CDR3 region has 17 residues. Germline values: CDR1 SGHDT, CDR2 YYEEEE. The DNA of the CDR3 is TGTGCCAGCAGCTCGATACTCTTAGCGGGAGACCAAGAGACCCAGTACTTC. Its translation is CASSSILLAGDQETQYF.